This is a list of T cell receptor beta chains from one sample in a study of blood T cell repertoires in COVID-19. Method: immunoSEQ multiplex PCR; TCRdb's copy keeps in-frame clones and lacks some. Counted here are 95,000 to 150,000 clones, 80% to 85% occurring once; the ten biggest clones make up about 4%. Sequencing was carried out using PBMCs or T cells enriched from blood (not recorded which). Receptors were obtained from a woman aged 25 to 45 who had recovered from COVID-19. The CDR3 runs from the conserved cysteine through the conserved F or W. D genes are given only for firm matches. Rows give clone size only sometimes, using once, few, many, or a class for an expanded clone.

d_gene	abundance	j_gene	v_gene	CDR3aa	CDR3nt
TRBD2	.	TRBJ2-1	TRBV27	CASSRGTSYNEQFF	TGTGCCAGCAGTCGGGGGACTAGTTACAATGAGCAGTTCTTC
.	.	TRBJ2-2	TRBV23-1	CASSQSLRSNTGELFF	TGCGCCAGCAGTCAATCGCTACGGTCGAACACCGGGGAGCTGTTTTTT
.	.	TRBJ2-1	TRBV5-4	CASSLAAGLGLGEQFF	TGTGCCAGCAGCTTGGCTGCGGGACTGGGCCTCGGTGAGCAGTTCTTC
TRBD2	.	TRBJ2-5	TRBV3-1/TRBV3-2	CASSPRLAGGETQYF	TGTGCCAGCAGCCCCAGACTAGCGGGGGGGGAGACCCAGTACTTC
TRBD1	.	TRBJ1-3	TRBV30	CAWRSHGQGRNTIYF	TGTGCCTGGAGATCGCATGGACAGGGAAGAAACACCATATATTTT
TRBD2	.	TRBJ2-3	TRBV11-2	CASSSLASGRAMRADTQYF	TGTGCCAGCAGCTCCCTCGCTAGCGGGAGGGCTATGAGGGCAGATACGCAGTATTTT
TRBD1	few	TRBJ1-4	TRBV4-1	CASSQTGGNEKLFF	TGCGCCAGCAGCCAAACAGGGGGTAATGAAAAACTGTTTTTT
TRBD1	.	TRBJ1-1	TRBV4-1	CASSKGQGARSTEAFF	TGCGCCAGCAGCAAGGGACAGGGGGCTCGGAGCACTGAAGCTTTCTTT
.	.	TRBJ1-5	TRBV19	CASSIGYRVLGNQPQHF	TGTGCCAGTAGTATTGGGTACAGGGTTCTTGGCAATCAGCCCCAGCATTTT
TRBD1	few	TRBJ1-3	TRBV28	CASRYGQGNGNTIYF	TGTGCCAGCAGGTACGGACAGGGCAATGGAAACACCATATATTTT
TRBD2	.	TRBJ2-2	TRBV9	CASSVAASGRSTGELFF	TGTGCCAGCAGCGTAGCGGCTAGCGGGAGGAGCACCGGGGAGCTGTTTTTT
.	.	TRBJ2-2	TRBV6-5	CASLPNARYTGELFF	TGTGCCAGCCTCCCCAACGCGAGGTACACCGGGGAGCTGTTTTTT
.	.	TRBJ1-3	TRBV9	CASSVAPRQSSGNTIYF	TGTGCCAGCAGCGTAGCTCCCCGACAGAGCTCTGGAAACACCATATATTTT
TRBD1	few	TRBJ2-7	TRBV14	CASSQGLTGAEQYF	TGTGCCAGCAGCCAAGGCCTAACAGGGGCCGAGCAGTACTTC
TRBD1	once	TRBJ2-3	TRBV25-1	CASSARPGTGGTDTQYF	TGTGCCAGCAGTGCCCGACCCGGGACAGGGGGGACAGATACGCAGTATTTT
.	.	TRBJ1-3	TRBV7-2	CASSPQSSAGNTIYF	TGTGCCAGCAGCCCCCAATCCTCCGCGGGAAACACCATATATTTT
.	.	TRBJ2-2	TRBV19	CASSIDRGTGELFF	TGTGCCAGTAGTATAGATCGGGGGACCGGGGAGCTGTTTTTT
.	.	TRBJ1-1	TRBV12-3/TRBV12-4	CASSRQENTEAFF	TGTGCCAGCAGTCGACAGGAGAACACTGAAGCTTTCTTT
.	.	TRBJ1-6	TRBV2	CASTRLENSPLHF	TGTGCCAGCACGCGATTAGAGAATTCACCCCTCCACTTT
TRBD2	.	TRBJ2-7	TRBV3-1/TRBV3-2	CASSSWTSGLYEQYF	TGTGCCAGCAGCTCCTGGACTAGCGGTTTATACGAGCAGTACTTC
.	.	TRBJ2-7	TRBV6-5	CASSYSPGSYEQYF	TGTGCCAGCAGTTACTCCCCGGGGTCCTACGAGCAGTACTTC
TRBD1	.	TRBJ2-4	TRBV28	CASSFQGQGVKNIQYF	TGTGCCAGCAGTTTTCAGGGACAGGGCGTCAAAAACATTCAGTACTTC
TRBD1	.	TRBJ1-1	TRBV9	CASSAGTGVRYTEAFF	TGTGCCAGCAGCGCCGGCACAGGGGTTAGGTACACTGAAGCTTTCTTT
.	few	TRBJ1-4	TRBV9	CASSVGGITTNEKLFF	TGTGCCAGCAGCGTAGGCGGAATAACAACTAATGAAAAACTGTTTTTT
TRBD1	.	TRBJ1-4	TRBV6-5	CASSYFGTGKEKLFF	TGTGCCAGCAGTTACTTTGGGACAGGGAAAGAAAAACTGTTTTTT
.	once	TRBJ2-2	TRBV28	CASSPRTPYTGELFF	TGTGCCAGCAGTCCCCGGACACCGTACACCGGGGAGCTGTTTTTT
.	.	TRBJ2-2	TRBV11-2	CASSLGEKGNLGGELFF	TGTGCCAGCAGCTTAGGGGAGAAAGGGAATTTGGGCGGGGAGCTGTTTTTT
.	.	TRBJ2-1	TRBV5-6	CASSFGPASLHNEQFF	TGTGCCAGCAGCTTCGGCCCGGCTAGCCTTCACAATGAGCAGTTCTTC
.	.	TRBJ2-3	TRBV9	CASSDKRASTDTQYF	TGTGCCAGCAGCGATAAGCGTGCTAGCACAGATACGCAGTATTTT
.	.	TRBJ1-1	TRBV5-4	CASSLAVSNTEAFF	TGTGCCAGCAGCTTGGCTGTCTCGAACACTGAAGCTTTCTTT
TRBD2	.	TRBJ2-7	TRBV6-1	CASSDRGLAGLYEQYF	TGTGCCAGCAGTGATCGGGGACTAGCGGGACTCTACGAGCAGTACTTC
.	.	TRBJ2-5	TRBV18	CASSPGRARDQETQYF	TGTGCCAGCTCACCAGGGCGGGCAAGAGACCAAGAGACCCAGTACTTC
TRBD1	few	TRBJ2-2	TRBV5-4	CASSWDRFNTGELFF	TGTGCCAGCAGCTGGGACAGGTTTAACACCGGGGAGCTGTTTTTT
.	.	TRBJ1-4	TRBV7-9	CASSPRGAPNEKLFF	TGTGCCAGCAGCCCCCGGGGGGCGCCGAATGAAAAACTGTTTTTT